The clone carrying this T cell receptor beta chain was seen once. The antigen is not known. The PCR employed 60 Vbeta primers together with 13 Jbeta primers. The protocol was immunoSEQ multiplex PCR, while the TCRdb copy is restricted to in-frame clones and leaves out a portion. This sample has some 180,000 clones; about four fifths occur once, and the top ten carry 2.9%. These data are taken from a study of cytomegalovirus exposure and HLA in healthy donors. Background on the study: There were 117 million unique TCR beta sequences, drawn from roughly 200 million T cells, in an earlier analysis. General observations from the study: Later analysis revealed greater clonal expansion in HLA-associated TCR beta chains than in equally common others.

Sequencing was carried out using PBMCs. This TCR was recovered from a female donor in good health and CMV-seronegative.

The DNA of the CDR3 is TGCGCCAGCAGGAGGGGGGCGGGTCTAGCGGGAGTTCACGAGCAGTACTTC. Translated: CASRRGAGLAGVHEQYF. The V and J genes are TRBV10-2 and TRBJ2-7; TRBD2 aligns across 10 bases. The V gene's germline CDR1 is WSHSY and CDR2 SAAADI. The trim removed 6 bases at V and 5 bases at J, leaving 16 bases unmatched. This CDR3 contains 17 residues.